Shown below are 9 T cell receptor beta chains from a single sample sequenced in a study of cytomegalovirus exposure and HLA in healthy donors. The PCR contained 60 Vbeta and 13 Jbeta primers. TCRdb's copy holds only in-frame clones and misses some; the assay was immunoSEQ multiplex PCR. The data contain around 78,000 clones, roughly 80% of them singletons. The sequenced sample was PBMCs. These receptor sequences come from a woman between 50 and 59 years old in good health and CMV-seronegative.

For the CDR3, the DNA is TGTGCCAGCAGTTTATTACCTAGATCTGACAATGAGCAGTTCTTC. Its translation: CASSLLPRSDNEQFF. The genes are TRBV27 and TRBJ2-1; no definite D call. Trimming took off 1 base at V and 5 bases at J, with 12 bases between the two ends. Germline assignment: CDR1 MNHEY and CDR2 SMNVEV (reference sequence). This CDR3 has 15 amino acids.

On this clone itself: A far larger clone is one nucleotide away, so this likely arose from a read error. The rearrangement links TRBV25-1 to TRBJ2-2; TRBD2 might be the D (6 bases). Germline V gene lookup returns CDR1 MGHDK and CDR2 SYGVNS. V was pared by 10 bases and J by 8 bases, with 17 bases between. This CDR3 has 13 residues. CDR3 nucleotides: TGTGCCATTTCGGAGGGGACGGGAGGGGAGCTGTTTTTT. It yields the protein CAISEGTGGELFF.

The chain couples TRBV7-8 to TRBJ2-5; maybe TRBD2 (5 bases). The V end lost 1 base, the J end lost 3 bases, and 12 bases lay between the germline ends. CDR1 is SGHVS, CDR2 FQNEAQ, per germline. CDR3 length: 15 residues. Here the CDR3 reads CASSLDTGSKETQYF. The CDR3 coding sequence is TGTGCCAGCAGCTTAGATACGGGGTCCAAAGAGACCCAGTACTTC. Supplemented by reference TRBV7-8 and TRBJ2-5, the full variable domain reads GAGVSQSPRYKVAKRGQDVALRCDPISGHVSLFWYQQALGQGPEFLTYFQNEAQLDKSGLPSDRFFAERPEGSVSTLKIQRTQQEDSAVYLCASSLDTGSKETQYFGPGTRLLVL.

The gene calls are TRBV4-3 and TRBJ1-1; TRBD1 agrees at 8 bases. The ends lost 4 bases at V and 4 bases at J; junction bases unmatched: 5. There are 14 residues in the CDR3. Germline V gene lookup returns CDR1 LGHNA and CDR2 YSLEER. The CDR3 nucleotides read TGCGCCAGCAGCCTTCAGGGGGCAGGCACTGAAGCTTTCTTT. This codes for CASSLQGAGTEAFF.

The chain couples TRBV5-8 to TRBJ2-7, with 8 bases identical to TRBD1. The CDR3 is made up of 17 amino acids. After removal of 1 base from V and 0 bases from J, the junction contained 9 bases not matched to a gene. Per the germline V gene, CDR1 is SGHTS and CDR2 is YDEGEE. In nucleotides, the CDR3 is TGTGCCAGCAGCTTGCGGGGGAGACAGGGGAGCTCCTACGAGCAGTACTTC. Translated: CASSLRGRQGSSYEQYF.

V and J are TRBV10-1 and TRBJ1-1; 12 bases align to TRBD1. This CDR3 spans 16 amino acids. V lost 8 bases to trimming and J lost 1 base; unmatched junction nucleotides: 8. Looked up from germline, CDR1 is WNHNN and CDR2 is SYGVQD (reference sequence). CDR3 protein: CASLRDRGRENTEAFF. The CDR3 nucleotides are TGCGCCAGCCTCCGGGACAGGGGGCGCGAGAACACTGAAGCTTTCTTT.

V usage is TRBV6-1 and J usage is TRBJ2-7; TRBD1 aligns across 7 bases. Germline CDR1 reads MNHNS; CDR2 reads SASEGT. The CDR3 covers 13 residues. Unmatched junction bases numbered 5, after V lost 6 bases and J lost 3 bases. As DNA, the CDR3 is TGTGCCAGCAGGGGGACAGATTACTACGAGCAGTACTTC. Its protein product is CASRGTDYYEQYF.

The chain combines TRBV19 with TRBJ2-7; a possible D gene is TRBD1 (6 bases). The germline V and J ends were trimmed by 6 bases and 0 bases, with 15 bases remaining between them. The CDR3 spans 15 residues. Germline CDR1 LNHDA, CDR2 SQIVND (reference sequence). The CDR3 loop reads CASSPRDKSSYEQYF. CDR3 nucleotide sequence: TGTGCCAGTAGCCCTCGGGACAAGAGCTCCTACGAGCAGTACTTC.

The chain employs TRBV7-3 and TRBJ2-3; 12 bases are shared with TRBD2. The CDR3 consists of 15 residues. The ends lost 4 bases at V and 6 bases at J; junction bases unmatched: 5. Germline V gives CDR1 SGHTA, CDR2 FQGTGA. This CDR3 reads CASSWASGGADTQYF. The DNA for the CDR3 is TGTGCCAGCAGCTGGGCTAGCGGGGGGGCGGATACGCAGTATTTT.